The 24 T cell receptor beta chains given below trace back to one sample, sequenced in a study of OX40 agonist ivuxolimab in advanced cancers. The assay was immunoSEQ multiplex PCR, and TCRdb's table has in-frame clones only and misses some. The repertoire consists of some 80,000 clones, with nearly 90% occurring once and the leading ten covering more than 0.65%. The specimen was CD4+ or CD8+ T cells sorted from blood, collected in a trial of the OX40 agonist ivuxolimab. The receptors were sampled from an adult with an advanced solid tumor such as melanoma, head and neck, liver or kidney cancer.

This clone has a single count. The chain has TRBV10-3 and TRBJ1-5, with D unresolved. V was shortened by 0 bases and J by 3 bases, with 12 bases between the two germline ends. Germline lookup yields CDR1 ENHRY and CDR2 SYGVKD. The CDR3 is made up of 16 amino acids. In DNA form, the CDR3 reads TGTGCCATCAGTGAGTCGGGAACATGGGTCAATCAGCCCCAGCATTTT. Its translation: CAISESGTWVNQPQHF.

The gene calls are TRBV10-2 and TRBJ2-1, with TRBD1 matching over 12 bases. V shed 6 bases and J 8 bases; nucleotides not matched to a gene: 8. CDR3 size: 15 residues. Germline lookup yields CDR1 WSHSY and CDR2 SAAADI. The DNA for the CDR3 is TGCGCCAGCAGCGCCGGGACAGGGGGCACGTATGAGCAGTTCTTC. The encoded protein is CASSAGTGGTYEQFF.

In its sample, this clone was seen once. The J gene is TRBJ2-3, the V gene TRBV10-3, with TRBD2 matching over 9 bases. The CDR3 has 15 amino acids. From germline, CDR1 is ENHRY and CDR2 SYGVKD. J lost 4 bases, V lost 0 bases, and 2 bases had no gene match. Here the CDR3 reads CAISESAGGPDTQYF. Here the CDR3 DNA reads TGTGCCATCAGTGAGTCAGCGGGGGGTCCAGATACGCAGTATTTT.

V and J are TRBV29-1 and TRBJ1-5, with D unclear. Trimming left V 4 bases short and J 0 bases short, with 10 bases between. The CDR3 is 14 amino acids. Germline CDR1 reads SQVTM; CDR2 reads ANQGSEA. Here the CDR3 reads CSVAEVGSNQPQHF. The CDR3 DNA reads TGCAGCGTTGCCGAGGTGGGTAGCAATCAGCCCCAGCATTTT.

The V and J genes are TRBV27 and TRBJ2-1, with 8 bases lining up with TRBD2. The germline V gene encodes CDR1 MNHEY and CDR2 SMNVEV (reference sequence). The CDR3 runs 15 residues. The trim removed 2 bases at V and 8 bases at J, leaving 8 bases unmatched. In DNA form, the CDR3 reads TGTGCCAGCAGTTTAAAAGGGGCTAGCGGGTATGAGCAGTTCTTC. This codes for CASSLKGASGYEQFF.

This sequence joins TRBV5-1 and TRBJ1-2, with D possibly TRBD1 on 6 matching bases. Trimming left V 5 bases short and J 2 bases short, with 10 bases between. Per germline, CDR1 SGHRS and CDR2 YFSETQ. CDR3 length: 13 amino acids. Here the CDR3 reads CASSRDINYGYTF. The CDR3 region has the DNA TGCGCCAGCAGTCGGGACATCAACTATGGCTACACCTTC.

V is TRBV5-8 and J is TRBJ2-7; tentative D call: TRBD1 (5 bases). CDR1 and CDR2 from the germline V gene are SGHTS and YDEGEE. The CDR3 is 15 amino acids. V was shortened by 6 bases and J by 4 bases, with 20 bases between the two germline ends. CDR3 amino acids: CASTTEGAGKYEQYF. As DNA, the CDR3 is TGTGCCAGCACCACCGAAGGGGCAGGGAAATACGAGCAGTACTTC.

The rearrangement joins TRBV6-1 to TRBJ2-2, with D hard to call. The CDR3 has 15 residues. Per the germline V gene, CDR1 is MNHNS and CDR2 is SASEGT. Trimming shortened V by 7 bases and J by 2 bases, and 14 bases separated the two germline ends. CDR3 coding DNA: TGTGCCAGCACCCGGGCGTATCTTAACACCGGGGAGCTGTTTTTT. The encoded protein is CASTRAYLNTGELFF.

This clone has a single count. The chain has TRBV7-8 and TRBJ2-3, with D maybe TRBD2 (7 bases). Between the trimmed V and J ends, which lost 1 base and 8 bases, there was a span of 16 bases. The V gene's germline CDR1 is SGHVS and CDR2 FQNEAQ. This CDR3 contains 15 residues. The CDR3 is CASSLERGDRLTQYF. In nucleotides, the CDR3 is TGTGCCAGCAGCTTAGAGCGGGGCGACAGGCTTACGCAGTATTTT.

This chain's CDR3 is CASSLAGLAVRGAQYF. CDR3 DNA sequence: TGTGCCAGCAGCTTGGCGGGACTAGCGGTTCGGGGGGCCCAGTACTTC. The chain recombines TRBV5-6 with TRBJ2-5; 11 bases fit TRBD2. The CDR3 consists of 16 residues. The trim removed 0 bases at V and 9 bases at J, leaving 10 bases unmatched. Germline V CDR1 and CDR2: SGHDT, YYEEEE.

The chain uses TRBV19 and TRBJ2-7; D possibly corresponds to TRBD1 (5 bases). CDR3 size: 13 residues. Germline V gene data show CDR1 as LNHDA and CDR2 as SQIVND (reference sequence). V was trimmed by 2 bases and J by 12 bases, leaving 17 bases between them. CDR3 loop: CASSISDRTSVYF. The CDR3 nucleotides read TGTGCCAGTAGTATATCTGATCGGACAAGCGTGTACTTC. The full variable domain, rest sourced from reference TRBV19 and TRBJ2-7, is DGGITQSPKYLFRKEGQNVTLSCEQNLNHDAMYWYRQDPGQGLRLIYYSQIVNDFQKGDIAEGYSVSREKKESFPLTVTSAQKNPTAFYLCASSISDRTSVYFGPGTRLTVT.

The rearrangement joins TRBV5-4 to TRBJ2-1; 11 bases align to TRBD2. V lost 0 bases and J lost 7; bases outside the gene matches: 3. Germline loops: CDR1 SGHNT, CDR2 YYREEE (reference sequence). The CDR3 is made up of 15 amino acids. As DNA, the CDR3 is TGTGCCAGCAGCTTGGCACTAGCGGGAGCGAATGAGCAGTTCTTC. It is translated as CASSLALAGANEQFF.

The V gene is TRBV28, the J gene TRBJ2-2; 14 bases are shared with TRBD2. This CDR3 is built from 18 residues. V was clipped by 6 bases and J by 4 bases; unmatched bases: 10. Germline values: CDR1 MDHEN, CDR2 SYDVKM. CDR3 nucleotide sequence: TGTGCCAGCAGAGAGACTAGCGGGAGGGCCTTAATCACCGGGGAGCTGTTTTTT. Amino acids: CASRETSGRALITGELFF.

V gene TRBV9 combines with J gene TRBJ2-2; TRBD1 agrees at 9 bases. This CDR3 contains 16 residues. The germline CDR1 and CDR2 sequences are SGDLS and YYNGEE. V dropped 4 bases and J dropped 4; count of bases not matched to a gene: 8. CDR3 sequence: CASSPRRDRATGELFF. In DNA form, the CDR3 reads TGTGCCAGCAGCCCCCGCCGGGACAGGGCCACCGGGGAGCTGTTTTTT.

The rearrangement uses TRBV5-6 and TRBJ2-3; 8 bases are shared with TRBD2. Germline V CDR1 and CDR2: SGHDT, YYEEEE. Trimming took 4 bases from V and 5 from J; bases not matched to a gene: 6. This CDR3 contains 14 residues. Written as DNA, the CDR3 is TGTGCCAGCAGCATCGGACTAGCAGGAGATACGCAGTATTTT. Its translation is CASSIGLAGDTQYF.

The chain is built from TRBV4-1 and TRBJ2-7; TRBD1 might be the D (6 bases). V lost 8 bases to trimming and J lost 9 bases, with 20 bases between them. Germline-derived CDR1 and CDR2 are MGHRA and YSYEKL. There are 13 residues in the CDR3. CDR3 coding DNA: TGCGCCAGCTCTACAGGGTCCTTGAACGGGCAGTACTTC. Translation: CASSTGSLNGQYF.

This clone was recorded once. The chain is built from TRBV6-1 and TRBJ2-7; D may be TRBD2 (5 bases). The CDR3 sequence is 15 residues long. The V gene's germline CDR1 is MNHNS and CDR2 SASEGT. V lost 0 bases and J 3 bases, leaving 12 bases between the germline ends. The DNA for the CDR3 is TGTGCCAGCAGTGAAGCCCCCCTCGGGGTCTACGAGCAGTACTTC. Its translation is CASSEAPLGVYEQYF.

The chain is built from TRBV5-1 and TRBJ2-3, with D perhaps TRBD2 (5 bases). V shed 6 bases and J shed 2 bases, with 10 bases lying between them. There are 13 residues in the CDR3. Per the germline V gene, CDR1 is SGHRS and CDR2 is YFSETQ. The CDR3 is CASTGYLTDTQYF. DNA for the CDR3: TGCGCCAGCACGGGATACCTCACAGATACGCAGTATTTT.

The chain has TRBV5-1 and TRBJ1-1, with 7 nucleotides matching TRBD1. V lost 1 base and J lost 7; bases outside the gene matches: 4. Germline CDR1 reads SGHRS; CDR2 reads YFSETQ. There are 13 residues in the CDR3. The DNA of the CDR3 is TGCGCCAGCAGCTTGACAGGGGAGTTTGAAGCTTTCTTT. Encoded protein: CASSLTGEFEAFF.

The V and J genes are TRBV30 and TRBJ1-6, with D possibly being TRBD1 (6 bases). CDR1 is GTSNPN, CDR2 SVGIG, per germline (reference sequence). V was cut by 0 bases and J by 8 bases, with 8 bases left in between. This CDR3 is 13 amino acids long. DNA for the CDR3: TGTGCCTGGAGTGTAGGGGGGGATTCACCCCTCCACTTT. As protein: CAWSVGGDSPLHF.

V usage is TRBV6-6 and J usage is TRBJ2-2, with D possibly TRBD1 on 6 matching bases. With 7 bases removed from V and 0 bases from J, the gap between germline ends came to 9 bases. This CDR3 has 14 residues. The germline CDR1 and CDR2 sequences are MNHNY and SVGAGI (reference sequence). In nucleotides, the CDR3 is TGTGCCAGCATCGGACAGCCGAACACCGGGGAGCTGTTTTTT. Its protein product is CASIGQPNTGELFF.

The gene calls are TRBV7-2 and TRBJ2-2; D remains unclear. Trimming took 5 bases from V and 5 from J, leaving 9 bases between them. There are 13 residues in the CDR3. Germline V lookup: CDR1 SGHTA, CDR2 FQGNSA. For the CDR3, the DNA is TGTGCCAGCAGCCTTAGTCAAACCGGGGAGCTGTTTTTT. This gives the protein CASSLSQTGELFF.

The genes are TRBV4-1 and TRBJ1-5; 7 nucleotides align to TRBD1. The CDR3 sequence is 15 residues long. Germline CDR1 reads MGHRA; CDR2 reads YSYEKL. J gave up 2 bases and V 4 bases, and 5 bases lay outside the gene matches. CDR3 sequence reads: CASSPEDRRNQPQHF. DNA of the CDR3: TGCGCCAGCAGCCCGGAGGACAGGCGCAATCAGCCCCAGCATTTT.

The V call is TRBV2, the J call TRBJ2-5, with D possibly TRBD1 on 6 matching bases. CDR3 length equals 15 residues. V was cut by 8 bases and J by 1 base, with 17 bases left in between. CDR1 and CDR2 (germline): SNHLY, FYNNEI. The CDR3 sequence is CASGLTGIGQETQYF. For the CDR3, the DNA is TGTGCCAGCGGCTTAACAGGGATAGGCCAAGAGACCCAGTACTTC.